The TCR beta chain under discussion was sequenced for a study of cytomegalovirus exposure and HLA in healthy donors. With 0 bases removed from V and 5 bases from J, the gap between germline ends came to 14 bases. The V gene's germline CDR1 is SEHNR and CDR2 FQNEAQ (reference sequence). The CDR3 sequence is 15 residues long. Assay used: immunoSEQ multiplex PCR; TCRdb lists only in-frame clones, some missing. This table has hundreds of thousands of clones, 65% to 85% appearing once. Remarks on this clone: Its specificity is unknown.

Points from the study as a whole: A few chains linked to CMV were shown in vitro to be specific for CMV antigens. The finding came from a later analysis; first-cohort TCR clusters tended to co-occur in the 95 to 150 validation repertoires. The study put under 200 TCR beta chains on its list as cytomegalovirus-associated.

This clonotype originated in a woman aged 25 to 39 in good health and CMV-seropositive. The chain combines TRBV7-9 with TRBJ2-7; the D gene is possibly TRBD2 (6 bases). What was sequenced was PBMCs. The CDR3 region is CASSLAYGSIHEQYF. DNA of the CDR3: TGTGCCAGCAGCTTAGCGTACGGGAGCATCCACGAGCAGTACTTC.